This T cell receptor beta chain derives from a study of spatial heterogeneity in lung cancer. The wider study: Alpha-chain sequences were detected in numbers that were consistently lower than beta-chain sequences.

Time point: sample taken at primary tumor resection. Unsorted whole RNA of tumor, nontumor lung or frozen PBMC was sequenced. TCRdb recomputed calls from the 5' RACE reads with MiXCR, one row per CDR3 protein. The sample lists around 40,000 distinct CDR3 sequences; less than 5.5% were seen once. The V gene lost 3 bases and the J gene lost 2 bases, with 7 bases spanning the gap. This CDR3 has 13 amino acids. The origin of this receptor is a female donor with early-stage non-small cell lung cancer. This specimen was PBMCs, taken at surgery. The chain carries TRBV12-3 or TRBV12-4 and TRBJ1-2; D is ambiguous. The CDR3 protein is CASSFRWNYGYTF. As DNA, the CDR3 is TGTGCCAGCAGTTTCAGGTGGAACTATGGCTACACCTTC.